This T cell receptor beta chain was observed in a study of shared clonotypes between healthy human individuals. Whole-study findings and limits: About 5% was the fraction of naive CD4 clonotypes found shared across four donors. Compared with clonotypes that all four donors shared, non-shared clonotypes had lower generation probabilities.

Deep level was the assay's run setting. Genomic DNA from each subset was divided evenly over several immunoSEQ plates. Data came from immunoSEQ multiplex PCR; TCRdb stores just in-frame clones and leaves some out. The repertoire consists of some 1.1 million clones, with about 72% occurring once and the leading ten covering 0.89%. Notes on this clone: Its cognate antigen is unknown.

The CDR3 runs 16 residues. The germline V gene encodes CDR1 KGHSH and CDR2 LQKENI. The J segment lost 0 bases and the V segment lost 5 bases, leaving 6 bases of the junction unmatched. This TCR was sampled from a man younger than 35 in good health. Some clones in this sample may be carry-over from other donors' samples. V usage is TRBV18 and J usage is TRBJ1-4, with 7 bases matching TRBD1. The specimen sequenced was memory CD4+ T cells from PBMCs. Indicated subset: CD45RA-negative fraction. CDR3 sequence (DNA): TGTGCCAGCTCAGCGCGAGGGACAGCAACTAATGAAAAACTGTTTTTT. Translated, it gives CASSARGTATNEKLFF.